This record covers a single T cell receptor (beta chain). The antigen is unknown. These data are taken from a study of cytomegalovirus exposure and HLA in healthy donors. Whole-study results and caveats: There were some public TCRs occurring in many donors, but most TCR sequences were rare. TCR clusters originating in the first cohort tended to co-occur in the 110 or so validation repertoires, according to a later analysis. Reportedly, cytomegalovirus status was diagnosed with high sensitivity and specificity.

The CDR3 covers 14 residues. Germline V gene lookup returns CDR1 SGHDT and CDR2 YYEEEE. V was trimmed by 2 bases and J by 5 bases, leaving 13 bases between them. These donors were members of the roughly 110-subject validation cohort, a group separate from the roughly 670-subject first cohort. This table comes from immunoSEQ multiplex PCR, and its TCRdb copy is limited to in-frame clones, with some not included. The data show around 220,000 clones, 85% to 90% seen once. Sequencing was done on a sample of PBMCs. The clonotype was recovered from a woman between 18 and 29 years old in good health and CMV-seronegative. The rearrangement uses TRBV5-6 and TRBJ1-1; D is possibly TRBD1 (6 bases). DNA of the CDR3: TGTGCCAGCAGCTTAACAGGGTCTGGAACTGAAGCTTTCTTT. The encoded protein is CASSLTGSGTEAFF.